The T cell receptor (beta chain) described here comes from a study of cytomegalovirus exposure and HLA in healthy donors. Amplification used 60 Vbeta primers and 13 Jbeta primers. TCRdb's table, derived via immunoSEQ multiplex PCR, lists solely in-frame clones and lacks some. The sample consists of 200,000 or so clones, nearly 80% of them appearing once. The CDR3 covers 12 residues. Germline CDR1 LNHDA, CDR2 SQIVND (reference sequence). The V and J ends lost 1 base and 6 bases respectively, with 7 bases between them. Sequencing was done on a sample of PBMCs. The sequence derives from a woman aged 30 to 39 in good health and CMV-seropositive. This chain connects TRBV19 to TRBJ2-7; perhaps TRBD1 as D (6 bases). CDR3 in amino acids: CASSIAGVEQYF. The DNA of the CDR3 is TGTGCCAGTAGTATAGCAGGGGTCGAGCAGTACTTC.